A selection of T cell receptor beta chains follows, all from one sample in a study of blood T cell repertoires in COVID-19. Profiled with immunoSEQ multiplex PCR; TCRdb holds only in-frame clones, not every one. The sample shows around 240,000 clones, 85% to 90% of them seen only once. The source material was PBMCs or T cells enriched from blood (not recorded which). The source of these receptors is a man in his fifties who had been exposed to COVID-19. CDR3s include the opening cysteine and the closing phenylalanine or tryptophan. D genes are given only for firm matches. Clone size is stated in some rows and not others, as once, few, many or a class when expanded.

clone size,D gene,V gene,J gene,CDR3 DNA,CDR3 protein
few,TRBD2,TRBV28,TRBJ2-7,TGTGCCAGCAGTTTGGTCAGATTCTGGCGGGGGGCCCCCTACGAGCAGTACTTC,CASSLVRFWRGAPYEQYF
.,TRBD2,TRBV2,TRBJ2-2,TGTGCCAGCAGTGAAGCGTGGTTAGGTCGGAGGACTAGACTCGGGGAGCTGTTTTTT,CASSEAWLGRRTRLGELFF
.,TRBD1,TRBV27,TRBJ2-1,TGTGCCAGCAGCGGACGACAGGGGGGCCCTTATGAGCAGTTCTTC,CASSGRQGGPYEQFF
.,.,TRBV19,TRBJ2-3,TGTGCCACGCGGATGGTGGGGCTGAAGTCCACAGATACGCAGTATTTT,CATRMVGLKSTDTQYF
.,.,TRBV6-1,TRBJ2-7,TGTGCCAGCAGTGACAGATTGGGGCACTACGAGCAGTACTTC,CASSDRLGHYEQYF
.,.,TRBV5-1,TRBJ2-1,TGCGCCAGCAGCTTGTCATCATGGAGCACTCCCAATGAGCAGTTCTTC,CASSLSSWSTPNEQFF
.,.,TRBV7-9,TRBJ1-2,TGTGCCAGCTTTCGGGGTCTGTATGGCTACACCTTC,CASFRGLYGYTF
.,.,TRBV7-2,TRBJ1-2,TGTGCCAGCAGCTCGCAGGGAAGTGGCTACACCTTC,CASSSQGSGYTF
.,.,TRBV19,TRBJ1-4,TGTGCCAGTAGTATAATGAGGGGGAGTTACGAAAAACTGTTTTTT,CASSIMRGSYEKLFF
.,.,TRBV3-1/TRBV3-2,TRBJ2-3,TGTGCCAGCAGCCACAGTGCAGGGGCAGATACGCAGTATTTT,CASSHSAGADTQYF
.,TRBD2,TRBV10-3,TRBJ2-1,TGTGCCATCAGTGAGCCCCTGGGACTAGGGTCATACAATGAGCAGTTCTTC,CAISEPLGLGSYNEQFF
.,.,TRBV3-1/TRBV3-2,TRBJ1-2,TGTGCCAGCAGCCAGGCTTATGGCTACACCTTC,CASSQAYGYTF
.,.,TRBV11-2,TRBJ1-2,TGTGCCAGCAGCCCCCGGTTACGCCTTGGCTACACCTTC,CASSPRLRLGYTF
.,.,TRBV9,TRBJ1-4,TGTGCCAGCAGCGTAGGGGCAGGAATTAATGAAAAACTGTTTTTT,CASSVGAGINEKLFF
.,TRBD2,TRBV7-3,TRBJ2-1,TGTGCCAGCAGCCAGCCGGGACTAGCGGTAGAGCAGTTCTTC,CASSQPGLAVEQFF
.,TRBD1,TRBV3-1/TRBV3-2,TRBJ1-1,TGTGCCAGCAGCCAAGGGACAGGGTCGGACACTGAAGCTTTCTTT,CASSQGTGSDTEAFF
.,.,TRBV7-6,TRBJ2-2,TGTGCCAGCAGCTTAGACCATCGGAGGCACACTGAGGGTAGCACCGGGGAGCTGTTTTTT,CASSLDHRRHTEGSTGELFF
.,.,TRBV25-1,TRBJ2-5,TGTGCCAGCAGGCAGCGGGCCCAAGAGACCCAGTACTTC,CASRQRAQETQYF
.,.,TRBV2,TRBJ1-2,TGTGCCAGCAGTGAAGGGGCATCAATCTATGGCTACACCTTC,CASSEGASIYGYTF
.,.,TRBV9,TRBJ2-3,TGTGCCAGCAGCGTAGCGGCAGGATACACAGATACGCAGTATTTT,CASSVAAGYTDTQYF
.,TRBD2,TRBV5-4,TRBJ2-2,TGTGCCAGCAGCTTGACCGGGAGGGCCAACACCGGGGAGCTGTTTTTT,CASSLTGRANTGELFF
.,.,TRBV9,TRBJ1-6,TGTGCCAGCAGCGGACGGACAGATGGGAATTCACCCCTCCACTTT,CASSGRTDGNSPLHF